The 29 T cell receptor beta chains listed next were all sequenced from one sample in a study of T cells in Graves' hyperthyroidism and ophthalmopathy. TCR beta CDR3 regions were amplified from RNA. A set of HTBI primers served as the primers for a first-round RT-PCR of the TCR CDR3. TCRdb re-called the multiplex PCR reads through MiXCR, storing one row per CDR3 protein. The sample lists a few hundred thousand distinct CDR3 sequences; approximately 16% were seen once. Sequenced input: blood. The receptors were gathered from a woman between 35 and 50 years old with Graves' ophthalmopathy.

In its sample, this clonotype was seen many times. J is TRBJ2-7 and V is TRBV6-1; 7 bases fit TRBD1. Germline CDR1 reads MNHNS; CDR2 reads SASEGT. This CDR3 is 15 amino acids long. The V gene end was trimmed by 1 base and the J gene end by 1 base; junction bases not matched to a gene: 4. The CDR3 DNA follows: TGTGCCAGCAGTGAAGAAGTGACAGGGTCCTACGAGCAGTACTTC. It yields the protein CASSEEVTGSYEQYF.

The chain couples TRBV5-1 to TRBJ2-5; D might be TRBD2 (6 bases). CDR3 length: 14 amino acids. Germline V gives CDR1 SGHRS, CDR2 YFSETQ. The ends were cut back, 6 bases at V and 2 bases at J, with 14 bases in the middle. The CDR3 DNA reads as TGCGCCAGCAAGTCTAGTAGCGGACAAGAGACCCAGTACTTC. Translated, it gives CASKSSSGQETQYF.

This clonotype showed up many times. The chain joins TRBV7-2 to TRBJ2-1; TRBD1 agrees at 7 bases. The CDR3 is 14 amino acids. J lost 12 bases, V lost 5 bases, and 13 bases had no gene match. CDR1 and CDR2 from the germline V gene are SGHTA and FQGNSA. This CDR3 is CASSTQGVGRGQFF. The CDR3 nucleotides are TGTGCCAGCAGCACCCAGGGGGTCGGCAGGGGGCAGTTCTTC.

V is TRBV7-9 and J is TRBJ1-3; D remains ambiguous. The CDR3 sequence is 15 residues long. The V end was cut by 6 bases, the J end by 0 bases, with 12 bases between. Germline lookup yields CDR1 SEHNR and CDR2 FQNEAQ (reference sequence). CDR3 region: CASRPRGPSGNTIYF. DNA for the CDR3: TGTGCCAGCAGACCTCGGGGTCCCTCTGGAAACACCATATATTTT.

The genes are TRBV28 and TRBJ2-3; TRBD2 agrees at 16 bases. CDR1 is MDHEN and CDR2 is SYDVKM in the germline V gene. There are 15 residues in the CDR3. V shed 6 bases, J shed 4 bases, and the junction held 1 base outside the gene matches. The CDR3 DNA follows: TGTGCCAGCAGAGGGACTAGCGGGAGGGCAGATACGCAGTATTTT. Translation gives CASRGTSGRADTQYF.

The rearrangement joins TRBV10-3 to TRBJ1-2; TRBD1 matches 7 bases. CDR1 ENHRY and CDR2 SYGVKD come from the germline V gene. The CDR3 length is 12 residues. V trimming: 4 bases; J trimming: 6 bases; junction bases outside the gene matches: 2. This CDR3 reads CAISAGTDGYTF. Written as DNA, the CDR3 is TGTGCCATCAGTGCCGGGACAGATGGCTACACCTTC.

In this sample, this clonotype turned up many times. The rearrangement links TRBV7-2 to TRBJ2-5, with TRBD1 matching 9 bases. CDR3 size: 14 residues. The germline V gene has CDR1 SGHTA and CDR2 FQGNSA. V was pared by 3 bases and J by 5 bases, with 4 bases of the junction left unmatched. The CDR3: CASSLGQGFETQYF. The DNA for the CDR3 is TGTGCCAGCAGCTTGGGACAGGGTTTCGAGACCCAGTACTTC.

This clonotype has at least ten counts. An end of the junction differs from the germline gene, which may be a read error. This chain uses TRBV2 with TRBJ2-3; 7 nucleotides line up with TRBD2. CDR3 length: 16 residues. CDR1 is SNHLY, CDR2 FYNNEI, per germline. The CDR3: CASSEGRGGSTNTQYF. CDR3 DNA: TGTGCCAGCAGTGAAGGACGGGGCGGGAGCACAAATACGCAGTATTTT.

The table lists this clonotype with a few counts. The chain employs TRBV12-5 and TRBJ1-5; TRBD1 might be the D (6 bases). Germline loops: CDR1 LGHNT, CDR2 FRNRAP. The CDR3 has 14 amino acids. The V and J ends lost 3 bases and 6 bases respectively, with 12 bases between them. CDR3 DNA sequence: TGTGCTAGTGGTTTAGGGGGTGGGAGTCAGCCCCAGCATTTT. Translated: CASGLGGGSQPQHF. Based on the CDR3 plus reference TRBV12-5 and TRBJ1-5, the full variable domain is DARVTQTPRHKVTEMGQEVTMRCQPILGHNTVFWYRQTMMQGLELLAYFRNRAPLDDSGMPKDRFSAEMPDATLATLKIQPSEPRDSAVYFCASGLGGGSQPQHFGDGTRLSIL.

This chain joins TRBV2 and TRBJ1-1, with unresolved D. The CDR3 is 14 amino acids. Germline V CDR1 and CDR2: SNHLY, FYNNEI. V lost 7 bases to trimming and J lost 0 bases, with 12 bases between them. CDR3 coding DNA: TGTGCCAGCACCCCGGGCAGAATGAACACTGAAGCTTTCTTT. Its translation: CASTPGRMNTEAFF.

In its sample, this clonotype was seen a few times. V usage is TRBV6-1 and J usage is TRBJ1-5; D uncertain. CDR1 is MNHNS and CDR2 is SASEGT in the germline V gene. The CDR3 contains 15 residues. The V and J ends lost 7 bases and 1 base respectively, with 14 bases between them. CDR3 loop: CASKSPTRSNQPQHF. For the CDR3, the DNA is TGTGCCAGCAAAAGTCCTACACGGAGCAATCAGCCCCAGCATTTT.

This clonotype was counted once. The CDR3 DNA reads TGTGCCAGCAGCCTGAGCGTTTACCAAGAGACCCAGTACTTC. Residues: CASSLSVYQETQYF. The chain recombines TRBV7-2 with TRBJ2-5, with D uncertain. V lost 5 bases, J lost 0 bases, and 10 bases lay in between. The CDR3 totals 14 residues. In germline, CDR1 is SGHTA, CDR2 FQGNSA.

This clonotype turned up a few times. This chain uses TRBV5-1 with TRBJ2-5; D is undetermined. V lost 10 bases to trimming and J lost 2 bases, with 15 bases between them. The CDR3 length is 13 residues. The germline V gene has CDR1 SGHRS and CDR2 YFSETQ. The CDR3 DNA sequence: TGCGCCTCAGCCCGAAGGTGGCAAGAGACCCAGTACTTC. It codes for CASARRWQETQYF. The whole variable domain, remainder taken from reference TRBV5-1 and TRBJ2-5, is KAGVTQTPRYLIKTRGQQVTLSCSPISGHRSVSWYQQTPGQGLQFLFEYFSETQRNKGNFPGRFSGRQFSNSRSEMNVSTLELGDSALYLCASARRWQETQYFGPGTRLLVL.

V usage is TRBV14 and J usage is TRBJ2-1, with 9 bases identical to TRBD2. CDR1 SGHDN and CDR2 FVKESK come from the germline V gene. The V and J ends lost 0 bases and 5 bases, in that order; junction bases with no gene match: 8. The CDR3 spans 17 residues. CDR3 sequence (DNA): TGTGCCAGCAGCCAAGAACGGAGCGGGAGGATAAACAATGAGCAGTTCTTC. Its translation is CASSQERSGRINNEQFF.

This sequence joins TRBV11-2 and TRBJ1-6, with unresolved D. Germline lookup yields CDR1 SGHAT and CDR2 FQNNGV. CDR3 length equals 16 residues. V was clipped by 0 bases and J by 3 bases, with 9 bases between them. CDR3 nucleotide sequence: TGTGCCAGCAGCTTAGATGGGCATAACTATAATTCACCCCTCCACTTT. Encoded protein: CASSLDGHNYNSPLHF.

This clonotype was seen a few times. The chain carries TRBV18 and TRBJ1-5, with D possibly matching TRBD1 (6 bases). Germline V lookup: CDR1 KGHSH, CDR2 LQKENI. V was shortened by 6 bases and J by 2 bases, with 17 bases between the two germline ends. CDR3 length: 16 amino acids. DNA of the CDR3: TGTGCCAGCTCCCGGGGGGGCGGTTTGGGCAATCAGCCCCAGCATTTT. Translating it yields CASSRGGGLGNQPQHF. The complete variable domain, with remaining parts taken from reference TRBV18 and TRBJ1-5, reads NAGVMQNPRHLVRRRGQEARLRCSPMKGHSHVYWYRQLPEEGLKFMVYLQKENIIDESGMPKERFSAEFPKEGPSILRIQQVVRGDSAAYFCASSRGGGLGNQPQHFGDGTRLSIL.

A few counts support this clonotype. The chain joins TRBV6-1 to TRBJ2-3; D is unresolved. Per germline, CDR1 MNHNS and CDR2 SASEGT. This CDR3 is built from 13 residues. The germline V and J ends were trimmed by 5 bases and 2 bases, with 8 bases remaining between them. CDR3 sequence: CASSFYNTDTQYF. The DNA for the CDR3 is TGTGCCAGCAGTTTTTACAACACAGATACGCAGTATTTT.

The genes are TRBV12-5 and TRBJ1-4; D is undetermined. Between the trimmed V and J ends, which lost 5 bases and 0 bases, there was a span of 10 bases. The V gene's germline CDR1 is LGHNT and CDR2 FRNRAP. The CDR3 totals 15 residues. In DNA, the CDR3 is TGTGCTAGTGGTCCCCCCACGACAACTAATGAAAAACTGTTTTTT. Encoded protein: CASGPPTTTNEKLFF. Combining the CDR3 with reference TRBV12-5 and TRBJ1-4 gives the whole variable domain DARVTQTPRHKVTEMGQEVTMRCQPILGHNTVFWYRQTMMQGLELLAYFRNRAPLDDSGMPKDRFSAEMPDATLATLKIQPSEPRDSAVYFCASGPPTTTNEKLFFGSGTQLSVL.

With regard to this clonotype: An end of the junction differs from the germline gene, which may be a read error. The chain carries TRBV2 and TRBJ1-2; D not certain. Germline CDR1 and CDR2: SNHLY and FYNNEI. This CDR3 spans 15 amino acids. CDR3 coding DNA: TGTACCAGCAGTGCAGAACTAGGAGCTAACTATGGCTACACCTTC. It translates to CTSSAELGANYGYTF.

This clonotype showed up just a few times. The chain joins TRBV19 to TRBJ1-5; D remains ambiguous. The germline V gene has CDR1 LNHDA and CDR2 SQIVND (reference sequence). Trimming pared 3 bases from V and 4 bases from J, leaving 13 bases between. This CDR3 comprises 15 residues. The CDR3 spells CASSINRDGNQPQHF. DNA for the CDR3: TGTGCCAGTAGTATTAATAGGGATGGGAATCAGCCCCAGCATTTT. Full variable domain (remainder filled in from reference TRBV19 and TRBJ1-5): DGGITQSPKYLFRKEGQNVTLSCEQNLNHDAMYWYRQDPGQGLRLIYYSQIVNDFQKGDIAEGYSVSREKKESFPLTVTSAQKNPTAFYLCASSINRDGNQPQHFGDGTRLSIL.

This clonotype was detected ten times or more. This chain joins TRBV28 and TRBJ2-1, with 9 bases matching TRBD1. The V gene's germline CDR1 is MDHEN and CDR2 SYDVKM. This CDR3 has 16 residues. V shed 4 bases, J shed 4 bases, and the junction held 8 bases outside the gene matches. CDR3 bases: TGTGCCAGCAGTTCCCCGGGACAGGGTCCATACAATGAGCAGTTCTTC. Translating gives CASSSPGQGPYNEQFF.

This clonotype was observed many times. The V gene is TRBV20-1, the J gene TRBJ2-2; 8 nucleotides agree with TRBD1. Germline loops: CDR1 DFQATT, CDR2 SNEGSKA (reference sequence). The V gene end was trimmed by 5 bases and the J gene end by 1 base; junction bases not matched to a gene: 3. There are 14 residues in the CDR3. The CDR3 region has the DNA TGCAGTGCTGGGACAGGAAAGAACACCGGGGAGCTGTTTTTT. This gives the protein CSAGTGKNTGELFF.

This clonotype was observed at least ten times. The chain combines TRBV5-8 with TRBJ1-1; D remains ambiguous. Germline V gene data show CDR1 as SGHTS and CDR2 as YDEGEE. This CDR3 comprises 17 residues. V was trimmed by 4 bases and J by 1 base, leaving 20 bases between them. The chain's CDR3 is CASSTNPPSLGNTEAFF. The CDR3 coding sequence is TGTGCCAGCAGCACCAATCCGCCCTCCTTGGGGAACACTGAAGCTTTCTTT.

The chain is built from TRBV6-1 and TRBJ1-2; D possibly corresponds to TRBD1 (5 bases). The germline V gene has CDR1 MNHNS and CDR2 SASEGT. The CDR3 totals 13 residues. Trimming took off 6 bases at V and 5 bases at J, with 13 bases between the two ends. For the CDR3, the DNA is TGTGCCAGCAGCCGGGACGGTCCTTATGGCTACACCTTC. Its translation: CASSRDGPYGYTF.

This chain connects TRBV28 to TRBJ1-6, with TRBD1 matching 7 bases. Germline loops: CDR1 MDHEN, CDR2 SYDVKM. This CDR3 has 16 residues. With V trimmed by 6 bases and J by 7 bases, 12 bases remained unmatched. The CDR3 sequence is CASSPPTGTANSPLHF. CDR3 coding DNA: TGTGCCAGCAGCCCCCCGACCGGGACAGCAAATTCACCCCTCCACTTT. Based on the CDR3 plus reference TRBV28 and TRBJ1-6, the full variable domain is DVKVTQSSRYLVKRTGEKVFLECVQDMDHENMFWYRQDPGLGLRLIYFSYDVKMKEKGDIPEGYSVSREKKERFSLILESASTNQTSMYLCASSPPTGTANSPLHFGNGTRLTVT.

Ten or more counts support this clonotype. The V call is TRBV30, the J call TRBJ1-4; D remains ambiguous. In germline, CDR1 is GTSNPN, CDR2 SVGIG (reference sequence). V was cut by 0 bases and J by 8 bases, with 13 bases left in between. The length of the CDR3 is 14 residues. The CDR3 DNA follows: TGTGCCTGGAGTGTTCTAGAAGCGGGGGAAAAACTGTTTTTT. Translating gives CAWSVLEAGEKLFF.

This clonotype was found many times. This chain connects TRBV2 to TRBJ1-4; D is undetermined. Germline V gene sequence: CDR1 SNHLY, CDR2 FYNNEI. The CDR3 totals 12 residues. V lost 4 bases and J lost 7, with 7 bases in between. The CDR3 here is CASSVRSEKLFF. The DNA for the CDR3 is TGTGCCAGCAGTGTGCGCTCTGAAAAACTGTTTTTT.

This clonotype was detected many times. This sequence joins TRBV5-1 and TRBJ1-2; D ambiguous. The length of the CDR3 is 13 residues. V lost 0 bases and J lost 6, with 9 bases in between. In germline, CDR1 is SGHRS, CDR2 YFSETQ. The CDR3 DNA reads TGCGCCAGCAGCTTGGATGGTTTGGATGGCTACACCTTC. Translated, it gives CASSLDGLDGYTF.

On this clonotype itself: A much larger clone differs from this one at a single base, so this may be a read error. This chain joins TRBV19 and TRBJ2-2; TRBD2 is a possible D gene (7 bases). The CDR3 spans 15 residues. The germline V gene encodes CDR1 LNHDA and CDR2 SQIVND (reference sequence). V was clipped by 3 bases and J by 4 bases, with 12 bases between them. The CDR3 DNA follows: TGTGCCAGTAGTATTGGGGGGGCAGGCACCGGGGAGCTGTTTTTT. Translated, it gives CASSIGGAGTGELFF. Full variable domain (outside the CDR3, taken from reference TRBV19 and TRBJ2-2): DGGITQSPKYLFRKEGQNVTLSCEQNLNHDAMYWYRQDPGQGLRLIYYSQIVNDFQKGDIAEGYSVSREKKESFPLTVTSAQKNPTAFYLCASSIGGAGTGELFFGEGSRLTVL.